This T cell receptor (beta chain) was found in a study of T cell repertoires in cytomegalovirus infection. Study-wide findings and caveats: Adding up the frequency of public TCR beta families identified people who carried CMV plus the relevant HLA. HLA-C-restricted CMV clonotypes gave the most frequent clonotype in two of eight donors.

This clonotype was detected ten times or more. Its antigen is still unknown. Each CDR3 protein is one row after TCRdb ran MiXCR on the reads. The table shows some 920,000 distinct CDR3 sequences, with around 31% occurring only once. Germline values: CDR1 SGHTA, CDR2 FQGNSA. The CDR3 runs to 15 residues. The V end lost 5 bases, the J end lost 0 bases, and 11 bases lay between the germline ends. The V gene is TRBV7-2, the J gene TRBJ1-3; perhaps TRBD1 as D (6 bases). The sequence derives from a human donor in good health (CMV status not recorded). Some clones in this sample may be carry-over from other donors' samples. Sequenced here: cultured CD8+ T cells from PBMCs, sampled from culture after CMV antigen stimulation. The CDR3 reads CASSADSSSGNTIYF. For the CDR3, the DNA is TGTGCCAGCAGCGCGGACAGCAGCTCTGGAAACACCATATATTTT.